A single sample gave rise to the 29 T cell receptor beta chains below, sequenced in a study of blood T cell repertoires in COVID-19 (TCRdb year 2020). The protocol used for the library was the immunoSEQ multiplex PCR assay. Drawn from immuneACCESS, this table holds only the in-frame rearrangements with V and J called that TCRdb kept. Clones are partly lost; checked studies trace under half to an unresolved V gene and leave the rest unexplained. The sample table holds about 210,000 clones, of which over 75% were seen once. Jointly, the top ten make up 5.5% to 8.5% of the sample. The sequencing sample was made of PBMCs or T cells enriched from blood (not recorded which). These receptor sequences come from a man aged 25-45 years in a cohort exposed to, infected with or recovered from COVID-19 (not recorded which).

V and J are TRBV24-1 and TRBJ2-2, with TRBD1 matching 7 bases. CDR1 is KGHDR, CDR2 SFDVKD, per germline. With V trimmed by 4 bases and J by 8 bases, 12 bases remained unmatched. The CDR3 spans 16 residues. CDR3 sequence reads: CATSDRGQPRPGELFF. The DNA of the CDR3 is TGTGCCACCAGTGACCGGGGACAGCCCAGACCGGGGGAGCTGTTTTTT.

CDR3 in DNA: TGTGCCAGCAGCCACGCGGGCCGGACTTCCCAAGAGACCCAGTACTTC. The encoded protein is CASSHAGRTSQETQYF. The rearrangement uses TRBV4-2 and TRBJ2-5; possibly TRBD2 for D (5 bases). Germline values: CDR1 LGHNA, CDR2 YNFKEQ. The CDR3 consists of 16 residues. V shed 3 bases and J shed 1 base, with 15 bases lying between them.

CDR3 bases: TGTGCCAGCAGCCCTTTGAACACTGAAGCTTTCTTT. Translation gives CASSPLNTEAFF. The chain couples TRBV25-1 to TRBJ1-1; the D is unclear. The CDR3 loop spans 12 amino acids. Trimming pared 6 bases from V and 0 bases from J, leaving 5 bases between. In germline, CDR1 is MGHDK, CDR2 SYGVNS.

CDR3 DNA: TGTGCCAGCAGTCCGGGGACAGACTACGAGCAGTACTTC. Translating it yields CASSPGTDYEQYF. The rearrangement joins TRBV12-3 or TRBV12-4 to TRBJ2-7; 7 nucleotides agree with TRBD1. V trimming: 5 bases; J trimming: 3 bases; junction bases outside the gene matches: 4. This CDR3 is 13 amino acids long.

In its sample, this clone was seen once. The chain employs TRBV4-1 and TRBJ2-1; the match to TRBD2 covers 8 bases. The V gene end was trimmed by 4 bases and the J gene end by 5 bases; junction bases not matched to a gene: 7. CDR3 length: 15 amino acids. Looked up from germline, CDR1 is MGHRA and CDR2 is YSYEKL. Here the CDR3 DNA reads TGCGCCAGCAGCCTGAATGTACTAGCGGACAATGAGCAGTTCTTC. This codes for CASSLNVLADNEQFF.

The chain couples TRBV24-1 to TRBJ1-3; D is possibly TRBD1 (5 bases). Trimming removed 2 bases from V and 4 bases from J, with 11 bases in between. Germline loops: CDR1 KGHDR, CDR2 SFDVKD. This CDR3 spans 15 amino acids. For the CDR3, the DNA is TGTGCCACCAGTGATTCCAGGGAATCCGGAAACACCATATATTTT. Its translation: CATSDSRESGNTIYF.

Only a few counts were recorded for this clone. The gene calls are TRBV10-1 and TRBJ1-4; 12 positions match TRBD1. The CDR3 has 15 amino acids. Trimming cost V 6 bases and J 8 bases; bases outside gene matches: 7. The germline gives CDR1 WNHNN, CDR2 SYGVQD (reference sequence). The CDR3 bases are TGCGCCAGCAGCCCGGGACAGGGGGCGGAGGAAAAACTGTTTTTT. It codes for CASSPGQGAEEKLFF.

The gene calls are TRBV11-2 and TRBJ1-1, with 8 bases fitting TRBD1. The CDR3 extends over 15 amino acids. Looked up from germline, CDR1 is SGHAT and CDR2 is FQNNGV. The J segment lost 1 base and the V segment lost 3 bases, leaving 4 bases of the junction unmatched. As DNA, the CDR3 is TGTGCCAGCAGCTTTCAGACAGGGGCGAACACTGAAGCTTTCTTT. Translating gives CASSFQTGANTEAFF.

The V gene is TRBV7-9, the J gene TRBJ2-1; 9 bases are a match to TRBD2. Germline CDR1 is SEHNR and CDR2 is FQNEAQ (reference sequence). J lost 8 bases, V lost 0 bases, and 11 bases had no gene match. There are 17 residues in the CDR3. CDR3 residues: CASSLARQASGNHEQFF. As DNA, the CDR3 is TGTGCCAGCAGCTTAGCCCGACAGGCTAGCGGGAATCATGAGCAGTTCTTC.

This clone appeared a single time. This rearrangement joins TRBV19 to TRBJ1-2; no clear D. V lost 7 bases, J lost 7 bases, and 13 bases lay in between. Germline V CDR1 and CDR2: LNHDA, SQIVND (reference sequence). CDR3 length: 12 residues. CDR3 in amino acids: CASTLGAFGYTF. The DNA for the CDR3 is TGTGCCAGTACCCTGGGAGCTTTTGGCTACACCTTC.

CDR3 nucleotide sequence: TGTGCCAGCTCACCACTGCGAATACTTGTCGACAGGGCGGCAAATCAGCCCCAGCATTTT. Its protein is CASSPLRILVDRAANQPQHF. This chain joins TRBV18 and TRBJ1-5; 7 bases agree with TRBD1. This CDR3 is built from 20 residues. J was trimmed by 4 bases and V by 1 base; bases with no gene match: 19. The V gene's germline CDR1 is KGHSH and CDR2 LQKENI.

The chain uses TRBV3-1 (or the pseudogene TRBV3-2) and TRBJ2-1; D not certain. Trimming stripped 3 bases from V and 2 bases from J, with 11 bases between. The CDR3 length is 15 residues. CDR1 LGHDT and CDR2 YNNKEL come from the germline V gene (reference sequence). The CDR3 here is CASSHDSKTYNEQFF. The CDR3 DNA follows: TGTGCCAGCAGCCATGACTCTAAGACCTACAATGAGCAGTTCTTC.

This rearrangement joins TRBV2 to TRBJ2-2; possibly TRBD2 for D (5 bases). The ends were cut back, 6 bases at V and 2 bases at J, with 16 bases in the middle. Germline V gene data show CDR1 as SNHLY and CDR2 as FYNNEI. The CDR3 loop spans 16 amino acids. CDR3 nucleotide sequence: TGTGCCAGCAGGGAGGACTCAATGAAAAACACCGGGGAGCTGTTTTTT. The encoded protein is CASREDSMKNTGELFF.

V and J are TRBV27 and TRBJ2-7; D is perhaps TRBD1 (5 bases). Germline V gene sequence: CDR1 MNHEY, CDR2 SMNVEV (reference sequence). CDR3 size: 16 residues. Trimming took off 5 bases at V and 0 bases at J, with 17 bases between the two ends. In DNA form, the CDR3 reads TGTGCCAGCAGTCCTTTGACAGAGCCAACCTCCTACGAGCAGTACTTC. This encodes CASSPLTEPTSYEQYF.

The rearrangement joins TRBV6-5 to TRBJ2-3; tentatively, D is TRBD2 (6 bases). The CDR3 spans 15 residues. V was shortened by 2 bases and J by 10 bases, with 19 bases between the two germline ends. Germline V gene sequence: CDR1 MNHEY, CDR2 SVGAGI. The DNA for the CDR3 is TGTGCCAGCAGTTACGGAGGAGGGAAGTCCAGGGCGCAGTATTTT. The encoded protein is CASSYGGGKSRAQYF.

In its sample, this clone was seen once. The chain links TRBV6-5 to TRBJ2-7; D perhaps matches TRBD1 (5 bases). V was pared by 0 bases and J by 3 bases, with 9 bases between. Germline-derived CDR1 and CDR2 are MNHEY and SVGAGI. The CDR3 totals 14 residues. CDR3 DNA sequence: TGTGCCAGCAGTTACTCCCCTACAGGCTACGAGCAGTACTTC. Amino acids: CASSYSPTGYEQYF.

The rearrangement links TRBV13 to TRBJ2-7; TRBD2 agrees at 8 bases. In germline, CDR1 is PRHDT, CDR2 FYEKMQ (reference sequence). The trim removed 4 bases at V and 4 bases at J, leaving 12 bases unmatched. The CDR3 is 16 residues long. Written as DNA, the CDR3 is TGTGCCAGCAGCTCGCATTCAGCGGGAGTATTGTACGAGCAGTACTTC. It yields the protein CASSSHSAGVLYEQYF.

J is TRBJ2-1 and V is TRBV5-1; D is unclear. Germline assignment: CDR1 SGHRS and CDR2 YFSETQ. The CDR3 is 13 residues long. V lost 0 bases and J 6 bases, leaving 7 bases between the germline ends. The CDR3 loop reads CASSLAGPNEQFF. CDR3 in DNA: TGCGCCAGCAGCTTGGCAGGCCCCAATGAGCAGTTCTTC.

The chain combines TRBV7-9 with TRBJ2-7, with D possibly being TRBD1 (6 bases). The CDR3 loop spans 15 amino acids. The germline V and J ends were trimmed by 1 base and 0 bases, with 10 bases remaining between them. CDR1 and CDR2 from the germline V gene are SEHNR and FQNEAQ (reference sequence). The CDR3 DNA reads as TGTGCCAGCAGCTTAGTTACAGGGCGCTCCTACGAGCAGTACTTC. It translates to CASSLVTGRSYEQYF.

The chain combines TRBV7-3 with TRBJ2-5; D gene uncertain. CDR1 and CDR2 (germline): SGHTA, FQGTGA. V was pared by 0 bases and J by 5 bases, with 10 bases between. The CDR3 has 14 amino acids. In DNA form, the CDR3 reads TGTGCCAGCAGCTTAACGGCGGCAGTGGAGACCCAGTACTTC. Translated, it gives CASSLTAAVETQYF. The full variable domain, completed using reference TRBV7-3 and TRBJ2-5, is GAGVSQTPSNKVTEKGKYVELRCDPISGHTALYWYRQSLGQGPEFLIYFQGTGAADDSGLPNDRFFAVRPEGSVSTLKIQRTERGDSAVYLCASSLTAAVETQYFGPGTRLLVL.

This sequence joins TRBV24-1 and TRBJ2-3, with TRBD2 identical over 13 bases. CDR1 and CDR2 (germline): KGHDR, SFDVKD. V shed 4 bases, J shed 6 bases, and the junction held 3 bases outside the gene matches. This CDR3 comprises 15 residues. CDR3 in DNA: TGTGCCACCAGTGACGGACTAGCGGGAGTCGATACGCAGTATTTT. Its protein product is CATSDGLAGVDTQYF.

Of note for this clone: Other DNA sequences in the same sample also yield this CDR3. J is TRBJ1-1 and V is TRBV5-1; D is unclear. The CDR3 extends over 13 amino acids. V dropped 0 bases and J dropped 2 bases, with 5 bases sitting between them. Per the germline V gene, CDR1 is SGHRS and CDR2 is YFSETQ. The CDR3 reads CASSLGGNTEAFF. In DNA, the CDR3 is TGCGCCAGCAGCTTGGGAGGAAACACTGAAGCTTTCTTT.

J is TRBJ2-7 and V is TRBV5-1, with 13 nucleotides matching TRBD2. Germline CDR1 and CDR2: SGHRS and YFSETQ. The CDR3 is made up of 17 amino acids. Trimming at V came to 0 bases and at J to 4 bases, leaving 7 bases not matched to a gene. CDR3 sequence (DNA): TGCGCCAGCAGCTTGGGAGGACTAGCGGGAGAACGGTACGAGCAGTACTTC. This codes for CASSLGGLAGERYEQYF.

This chain joins TRBV27 and TRBJ1-2; maybe TRBD1 (5 bases). This CDR3 region has 13 residues. V was trimmed by 3 bases and J by 3 bases, leaving 8 bases between them. CDR1 and CDR2 from the germline V gene are MNHEY and SMNVEV (reference sequence). CDR3 loop: CASSFTQDYGYTF. CDR3 DNA sequence: TGTGCCAGCAGTTTCACACAGGACTATGGCTACACCTTC.

The chain uses TRBV28 and TRBJ1-1, with TRBD1 matching over 8 bases. CDR1 and CDR2 (germline): MDHEN, SYDVKM. V lost 8 bases, J lost 3 bases, and 8 bases stayed unmatched. The CDR3 covers 14 residues. The CDR3 nucleotides are TGTGCCAGCTTCCAGGGGGCCGGGTACACTGAAGCTTTCTTT. It is translated as CASFQGAGYTEAFF. Based on the CDR3 plus reference TRBV28 and TRBJ1-1, the full variable domain is DVKVTQSSRYLVKRTGEKVFLECVQDMDHENMFWYRQDPGLGLRLIYFSYDVKMKEKGDIPEGYSVSREKKERFSLILESASTNQTSMYLCASFQGAGYTEAFFGQGTRLTVV.

This rearrangement joins TRBV5-1 to TRBJ1-3; TRBD1 might be the D (5 bases). V lost 1 base and J 3 bases, leaving 17 bases between the germline ends. This CDR3 has 17 amino acids. Germline V gives CDR1 SGHRS, CDR2 YFSETQ. CDR3 sequence (DNA): TGCGCCAGCAGCTTGACAGGTCAGAGGAGTGGTGGAAACACCATATATTTT. It yields the protein CASSLTGQRSGGNTIYF.

The rearrangement links TRBV4-3 to TRBJ1-4; TRBD1 might be the D (6 bases). Germline lookup yields CDR1 LGHNA and CDR2 YSLEER. The length of the CDR3 is 16 residues. V was pared by 4 bases and J by 6 bases, with 18 bases between. CDR3 amino acids: CASSRMPGHQDEKLFF. The CDR3 DNA follows: TGCGCCAGCAGCCGAATGCCGGGACATCAAGATGAAAAACTGTTTTTT.

This clone came up a few times. The rearrangement links TRBV6-5 to TRBJ1-2; possible D gene TRBD1, 6 bases. The CDR3 is made up of 13 amino acids. Germline V gene data show CDR1 as MNHEY and CDR2 as SVGAGI. The V and J ends lost 6 bases and 4 bases respectively, with 12 bases between them. Here the CDR3 reads CASSGDNLYGYTF. The CDR3 DNA sequence: TGTGCCAGCAGCGGGGACAATCTCTATGGCTACACCTTC.

The V gene is TRBV7-8, the J gene TRBJ2-1; 9 nucleotides match TRBD2. The CDR3 sequence is 15 residues long. V lost 1 base to trimming and J lost 8 bases; unmatched junction nucleotides: 6. Germline assignment: CDR1 SGHVS and CDR2 FQNEAQ. The CDR3 spells CASSLVSGSGDEQFF. In DNA form, the CDR3 reads TGTGCCAGCAGCTTAGTTAGCGGGAGCGGCGATGAGCAGTTCTTC.